The 29 T cell receptor beta chains below come from one sample, sequenced in a study of blood T cell repertoires in COVID-19. Profiled with immunoSEQ multiplex PCR; TCRdb holds only in-frame clones, not every one. The repertoire holds about 160,000 clones, with around 81% as singletons. The sequenced sample consisted of peripheral blood. The receptor set was obtained from a man between 60 and 70 years old with active or convalescent COVID-19.

CDR3 in amino acids: CASSVAQDNSPLHF. The DNA for the CDR3 is TGTGCCAGCAGCGTAGCACAGGATAATTCACCCCTCCACTTT. V gene TRBV9 combines with J gene TRBJ1-6; perhaps TRBD1 as D (5 bases). The germline V and J ends were trimmed by 0 bases and 5 bases, with 6 bases remaining between them. Germline CDR1 SGDLS, CDR2 YYNGEE. The CDR3 has 14 amino acids.

In DNA, the CDR3 is TGTGCCAGTACCAGTATGGAAGGACACCTGGGCTATGGCTACACCTTC. As protein: CASTSMEGHLGYGYTF. The chain combines TRBV19 with TRBJ1-2, with a weak D call TRBD1 (5 bases). V lost 7 bases and J 4 bases, leaving 22 bases between the germline ends. This CDR3 contains 16 residues. Germline V lookup: CDR1 LNHDA, CDR2 SQIVND (reference sequence).

The gene calls are TRBV28 and TRBJ1-4; unclear D gene. The CDR3 sequence is 14 residues long. Germline V gene data show CDR1 as MDHEN and CDR2 as SYDVKM. Trimming pared 3 bases from V and 7 bases from J, leaving 12 bases between. As DNA, the CDR3 is TGTGCCAGCAGTTTTCCGGGTGTGAGTGAAAAACTGTTTTTT. This gives the protein CASSFPGVSEKLFF. The variable domain in full, completed from reference TRBV28 and TRBJ1-4, reads DVKVTQSSRYLVKRTGEKVFLECVQDMDHENMFWYRQDPGLGLRLIYFSYDVKMKEKGDIPEGYSVSREKKERFSLILESASTNQTSMYLCASSFPGVSEKLFFGSGTQLSVL.

This sequence joins TRBV5-4 and TRBJ1-4, with 9 bases aligning to TRBD1. Germline CDR1 reads SGHNT; CDR2 reads YYREEE (reference sequence). V trimming: 1 base; J trimming: 8 bases; junction bases outside the gene matches: 9. This CDR3 spans 16 amino acids. This CDR3 reads CASSLTGGGFSEKLFF. The DNA of the CDR3 is TGTGCCAGCAGCTTGACAGGGGGCGGATTTTCCGAAAAACTGTTTTTT.

As regards this clone: The sample contains more than one DNA sequence encoding this CDR3. The chain couples TRBV10-1 to TRBJ2-1, with TRBD2 matching over 11 bases. The CDR3 has 16 residues. Germline V gene data show CDR1 as WNHNN and CDR2 as SYGVQD (reference sequence). Trimming cost V 2 bases and J 6 bases; bases outside gene matches: 6. For the CDR3, the DNA is TGCGCCAGCAGTGAGGGTACTAGCGGGAGAGGCAATGAGCAGTTCTTC. It codes for CASSEGTSGRGNEQFF.

The chain combines TRBV6-5 with TRBJ1-2, with D uncertain. V dropped 7 bases and J dropped 2 bases, with 11 bases sitting between them. The CDR3 covers 13 residues. The germline CDR1 and CDR2 sequences are MNHEY and SVGAGI. CDR3 sequence: CASKEGLNYGYTF. The CDR3 DNA reads as TGTGCCAGCAAAGAGGGCCTCAACTATGGCTACACCTTC.

V is TRBV5-1 and J is TRBJ1-1, with TRBD1 matching 8 bases. The CDR3 sequence is 14 residues long. V lost 4 bases and J lost 6; bases outside the gene matches: 8. Looked up from germline, CDR1 is SGHRS and CDR2 is YFSETQ. The chain's CDR3 is CASSQTGDRPEAFF. CDR3 DNA: TGCGCCAGCAGCCAGACAGGGGATCGGCCTGAAGCTTTCTTT.

The chain is built from TRBV6-6 and TRBJ1-2; D is undetermined. The CDR3 is 13 residues long. The V and J ends lost 0 bases and 8 bases respectively, with 10 bases between them. Germline V lookup: CDR1 MNHNY, CDR2 SVGAGI (reference sequence). CDR3 sequence reads: CASSYSTGRGYTF. Written as DNA, the CDR3 is TGTGCCAGCAGTTACTCCACGGGTCGGGGCTACACCTTC.

This clone has only one observation. The gene calls are TRBV5-4 and TRBJ2-7; maybe TRBD1 (6 bases). The CDR3 extends over 14 amino acids. The V gene lost 1 base and the J gene lost 0 bases, with 8 bases spanning the gap. Germline V gene data show CDR1 as SGHNT and CDR2 as YYREEE (reference sequence). The CDR3: CASSLQGSSYEQYF. The CDR3 nucleotides read TGTGCCAGCAGCTTGCAGGGGTCCTCCTACGAGCAGTACTTC.

The rearrangement links TRBV12-2 to TRBJ2-7; TRBD1, the table's D call, lacks a check against the DNA. TRBV12-2 is labeled a pseudogene. The CDR3 spans 17 residues. The CDR3 loop is CASRLAARDRGTYEQYF. The CDR3 DNA follows: TGTGCAAGTCGCTTAGCGGCCAGGGACAGGGGAACCTACGAGCAGTACTTC.

In its sample, this clone was seen a few times. The chain uses TRBV5-5 and TRBJ2-5; tentative D call: TRBD2 (6 bases). The CDR3 sequence is 14 residues long. Germline V gene lookup returns CDR1 SGHKS and CDR2 YYEKEE (reference sequence). V was pared by 5 bases and J by 5 bases, with 16 bases between. CDR3 sequence reads: CASRRPGGPETQYF. CDR3 nucleotide sequence: TGTGCCAGCAGACGCCCCGGGGGACCGGAGACCCAGTACTTC.

V usage is TRBV5-6 and J usage is TRBJ1-2; D may be TRBD1 (5 bases). CDR1 is SGHDT, CDR2 YYEEEE, per germline. The CDR3 covers 13 residues. Trimming took off 7 bases at V and 4 bases at J, with 14 bases between the two ends. CDR3 sequence: CASGTPGAYGYTF. The CDR3 nucleotides are TGTGCCAGCGGGACCCCGGGAGCCTATGGCTACACCTTC.

This clone was found once. This chain joins TRBV9 and TRBJ2-1; 7 positions match TRBD2. The CDR3 is 15 amino acids. Trimming removed 0 bases from V and 3 bases from J; junction bases left unmatched: 3. The V gene's germline CDR1 is SGDLS and CDR2 YYNGEE. The CDR3 here is CASSVGLADYNEQFF. The CDR3 coding sequence is TGTGCCAGCAGCGTAGGGCTAGCGGACTACAATGAGCAGTTCTTC.

The V gene is TRBV27, the J gene TRBJ2-2, with 11 nucleotides matching TRBD2. The CDR3 is 18 residues long. The ends lost 7 bases at V and 1 base at J; junction bases unmatched: 11. In germline, CDR1 is MNHEY, CDR2 SMNVEV (reference sequence). This CDR3 reads CASKGGGLAGGNTGELFF. In nucleotides, the CDR3 is TGTGCCAGCAAGGGAGGGGGCCTAGCGGGAGGGAACACCGGGGAGCTGTTTTTT.

V is TRBV5-1 and J is TRBJ1-1; D perhaps matches TRBD1 (6 bases). The CDR3 runs 18 residues. The V and J ends lost 1 base and 4 bases respectively, with 23 bases between them. The germline V gene has CDR1 SGHRS and CDR2 YFSETQ. The CDR3 DNA reads TGCGCCAGCAGCTTGTTATTTCGGGCAGGGGAAGGGGCCACTGAAGCTTTCTTT. Translating gives CASSLLFRAGEGATEAFF.

The J gene is TRBJ2-7, the V gene TRBV5-6; TRBD2 agrees at 12 bases. This CDR3 spans 17 amino acids. Germline V gene sequence: CDR1 SGHDT, CDR2 YYEEEE. J gave up 7 bases and V 5 bases, and 16 bases lay outside the gene matches. The CDR3: CASRPRTSGTRRGEQYF. CDR3 nucleotides: TGTGCCAGCAGGCCTCGGACTAGCGGGACCCGCCGGGGGGAGCAGTACTTC.

The chain recombines TRBV6-5 with TRBJ2-1; TRBD1 agrees at 9 bases. The CDR3 consists of 14 residues. Trimming removed 5 bases from V and 9 bases from J; junction bases left unmatched: 8. CDR1 and CDR2 from the germline V gene are MNHEY and SVGAGI. The CDR3 loop reads CASSMGQGIGEQFF. The CDR3 DNA reads TGTGCCAGCAGTATGGGACAGGGTATCGGTGAGCAGTTCTTC.

The rearrangement joins TRBV5-1 to TRBJ1-5; tentatively, D is TRBD1 (5 bases). Germline-derived CDR1 and CDR2 are SGHRS and YFSETQ. With 3 bases removed from V and 0 bases from J, the gap between germline ends came to 10 bases. The CDR3 has 15 amino acids. This CDR3 is CASSYDSFSNQPQHF. The CDR3 region has the DNA TGCGCCAGCAGCTATGACAGTTTTAGCAATCAGCCCCAGCATTTT.

The gene calls are TRBV27 and TRBJ2-5; 11 positions match TRBD1. CDR1 is MNHEY and CDR2 is SMNVEV in the germline V gene (reference sequence). The CDR3 spans 15 residues. V lost 0 bases, J lost 9 bases, and 6 bases stayed unmatched. The CDR3 region is CASSLSTQGQGAQYF. In DNA form, the CDR3 reads TGTGCCAGCAGTTTATCGACACAGGGACAGGGGGCCCAGTACTTC.

This rearrangement joins TRBV5-1 to TRBJ2-5, with 9 bases aligning to TRBD1. Per germline, CDR1 SGHRS and CDR2 YFSETQ. After removal of 4 bases from V and 2 bases from J, the junction contained 3 bases not matched to a gene. The CDR3 loop spans 14 amino acids. CDR3 coding DNA: TGCGCCAGCAGCCGGGACAGGGTTCAAGAGACCCAGTACTTC. Its protein is CASSRDRVQETQYF.

The J gene is TRBJ2-7, the V gene TRBV20-1; D is ambiguous. V shed 6 bases and J shed 6 bases, with 9 bases lying between them. Germline CDR1 is DFQATT and CDR2 is SNEGSKA (reference sequence). The CDR3 covers 10 residues. This CDR3 is CSAVLTEQYF. CDR3 DNA: TGCAGTGCGGTACTTACCGAGCAGTACTTC.

The chain employs TRBV18 and TRBJ1-6; no clear D gene. From germline, CDR1 is KGHSH and CDR2 LQKENI. This CDR3 spans 13 amino acids. Between the trimmed V and J ends, which lost 5 bases and 6 bases, there was a span of 8 bases. Here the CDR3 DNA reads TGTGCCAGCTCAGAGGGTATTAATTCACCCCTCCACTTT. It specifies CASSEGINSPLHF.

This chain joins TRBV11-2 and TRBJ2-5; a weak D match, TRBD1 (6 bases). The V end lost 4 bases, the J end lost 4 bases, and 22 bases lay between the germline ends. This CDR3 has 17 amino acids. Germline lookup yields CDR1 SGHAT and CDR2 FQNNGV. CDR3 nucleotides: TGTGCCAGCAGCTCTTATATGGGGACAAAAGGGGGAGAGACCCAGTACTTC. Its translation is CASSSYMGTKGGETQYF.

The chain joins TRBV19 to TRBJ1-2, with a weak D call TRBD1 (6 bases). Trimming cost V 4 bases and J 7 bases, with 10 bases left between them. Germline V gives CDR1 LNHDA, CDR2 SQIVND (reference sequence). This CDR3 contains 12 residues. CDR3 DNA: TGTGCCAGTAGTAATAACAGGGTTGGCTACACCTTC. Amino acid sequence: CASSNNRVGYTF.

V is TRBV7-8 and J is TRBJ1-2, with D unresolved. The V end was cut by 3 bases, the J end by 0 bases, with 5 bases between. CDR1 is SGHVS and CDR2 is FQNEAQ in the germline V gene. This CDR3 comprises 13 residues. DNA of the CDR3: TGTGCCAGCAGCTTCCCCGCTAACTATGGCTACACCTTC. It yields the protein CASSFPANYGYTF.

DNA for the CDR3: TGTGCCAGCAGTGTTATCGCTGCGTTCTCTGGAAACACCATATATTTT. Translated: CASSVIAAFSGNTIYF. The chain joins TRBV6-1 to TRBJ1-3; no firm D call. Germline V gene lookup returns CDR1 MNHNS and CDR2 SASEGT. The CDR3 totals 16 residues. Deletions cut 4 bases from V and 0 bases from J, with 13 bases between.

This clone was seen only once. The V call is TRBV10-3, the J call TRBJ2-6; 7 nucleotides align to TRBD1. V lost 2 bases, J lost 4 bases, and 5 bases stayed unmatched. Germline CDR1 and CDR2: ENHRY and SYGVKD. The CDR3 runs to 16 residues. The CDR3 spells CAISERTGLGANVLTF. For the CDR3, the DNA is TGTGCCATCAGTGAGAGGACAGGTCTGGGGGCCAACGTCCTGACTTTC.

The chain combines TRBV6-1 with TRBJ1-5; no clear D. The CDR3 runs to 14 residues. The germline gives CDR1 MNHNS, CDR2 SASEGT. V gave up 2 bases and J gave up 8 bases, with 13 bases separating them. The CDR3 DNA reads TGTGCCAGCAGTGAAATCGGGGAGTGGGAGCCCCAGCATTTT. Protein product: CASSEIGEWEPQHF.

The chain uses TRBV2 and TRBJ2-1, with TRBD2 identical over 9 bases. V gave up 4 bases and J gave up 7 bases; unmatched junction bases: 8. The CDR3 sequence is 15 residues long. Germline-derived CDR1 and CDR2 are SNHLY and FYNNEI. DNA for the CDR3: TGTGCCAGCAGTGTGATGGCTAGCGGGGTGAATGAGCAGTTCTTC. Translating it yields CASSVMASGVNEQFF.